What follows are 15 T cell receptor beta chains derived from one specimen sequenced in a study of chronic HIV infection and antiretroviral therapy. From the 5' RACE reads, TCRdb called clonotypes with MiXCR, one entry per CDR3 protein. The repertoire holds tens of thousands of distinct CDR3 sequences, with 7.5% to 10% as singletons. Sequencing was done on a sample of peripheral blood. These receptors were collected from an adult who had HIV and had not received antiretroviral therapy, or was an uninfected healthy control (not recorded which).

V usage is TRBV7-9 and J usage is TRBJ1-5, with D unresolved. This CDR3 has 12 residues. The V end lost 1 base, the J end lost 4 bases, and 2 bases lay between the germline ends. The germline CDR1 and CDR2 sequences are SEHNR and FQNEAQ (reference sequence). CDR3 sequence: CASSLGNQPQHF. The CDR3 region has the DNA TGTGCCAGCAGCTTAGGTAATCAGCCCCAGCATTTT.

This chain uses TRBV2 with TRBJ2-1; 15 bases are shared with TRBD2. CDR3 length: 15 amino acids. Germline V gives CDR1 SNHLY, CDR2 FYNNEI. The junction had 6 bases not matched to a gene; V was cut back by 6 bases and J by 9 bases. CDR3 bases: TGTGCCAGCAGCCCGGGACTAGCGGGAGGTGGTGAGCAGTTCTTC. Translating it yields CASSPGLAGGGEQFF.

The chain recombines TRBV29-1 with TRBJ1-2; D might be TRBD1 (5 bases). There are 14 residues in the CDR3. Trimming stripped 0 bases from V and 7 bases from J, with 15 bases between. In germline, CDR1 is SQVTM, CDR2 ANQGSEA. The CDR3 DNA is TGCAGCGTTGAAGATATCTCAGGGAGGAGTGGCTACACCTTC. This translates into CSVEDISGRSGYTF.

V usage is TRBV29-1 and J usage is TRBJ2-5; 10 bases fit TRBD1. The CDR3 length is 14 residues. In germline, CDR1 is SQVTM, CDR2 ANQGSEA. Unmatched junction bases numbered 2, after V lost 3 bases and J lost 1 base. The CDR3 sequence: CSVEGTGAQETQYF. The CDR3 bases are TGCAGCGTTGAGGGGACAGGGGCCCAAGAGACCCAGTACTTC. The variable domain in full, with the rest retrieved from reference TRBV29-1 and TRBJ2-5, is SAVISQKPSRDICQRGTSLTIQCQVDSQVTMMFWYRQQPGQSLTLIATANQGSEATYESGFVIDKFPISRPNLTFSTLTVSNMSPEDSSIYLCSVEGTGAQETQYFGPGTRLLVL.

The rearrangement uses TRBV29-1 and TRBJ1-4; D unclear. V lost 3 bases and J lost 8, with 7 bases in between. Germline lookup yields CDR1 SQVTM and CDR2 ANQGSEA. The CDR3 totals 11 residues. CDR3 sequence (DNA): TGCAGCGTTGAGAGCGGGGAAAAACTGTTTTTT. Translating it yields CSVESGEKLFF.

The chain uses TRBV12-5 and TRBJ2-5; no clear D gene. V dropped 1 base and J dropped 3 bases, with 9 bases sitting between them. In germline, CDR1 is LGHNT, CDR2 FRNRAP. This CDR3 has 14 amino acids. This CDR3 reads CASGLGLAEETQYF. Here the CDR3 DNA reads TGTGCTAGTGGTTTGGGACTTGCCGAAGAGACCCAGTACTTC.

By its share, this clonotype is medium-sized. The CDR3 protein is CAISESFADTQYF. The CDR3 bases are TGTGCCATCAGTGAGTCGTTCGCAGATACGCAGTATTTT. The chain carries TRBV10-3 and TRBJ2-3; D is unclear. Deletions cut 0 bases from V and 4 bases from J, with 5 bases between. Germline CDR1 and CDR2: ENHRY and SYGVKD. CDR3 length equals 13 residues.

In its sample, this clonotype was seen a few times. This chain uses TRBV15 with TRBJ2-1; the match to TRBD2 covers 11 bases. Trimming cost V 0 bases and J 4 bases; bases outside gene matches: 8. This CDR3 contains 18 residues. The V gene's germline CDR1 is LNHNV and CDR2 YYDKDF (reference sequence). CDR3 sequence: CATSREGLGLADYNEQFF. In DNA form, the CDR3 reads TGTGCCACCAGCAGAGAAGGGTTGGGACTAGCGGATTACAATGAGCAGTTCTTC.

This clonotype was found a few times. The gene calls are TRBV20-1 and TRBJ2-4; 10 positions agree with TRBD2. Losses at the gene ends were 3 bases for V and 1 base for J; bases not matched to a gene: 0. CDR1 DFQATT and CDR2 SNEGSKA come from the germline V gene (reference sequence). The CDR3 has 14 residues. The CDR3 sequence: CSARTSGAKNIQYF. The CDR3 nucleotides are TGCAGTGCTAGGACTAGCGGGGCCAAAAACATTCAGTACTTC.

This clonotype was counted at least ten times. The chain couples TRBV7-2 to TRBJ1-1; 7 nucleotides align to TRBD1. The V gene's germline CDR1 is SGHTA and CDR2 FQGNSA. The CDR3 loop spans 13 amino acids. Trimming took 5 bases from V and 7 from J; bases not matched to a gene: 7. CDR3 residues: CASSPYRDSEAFF. For the CDR3, the DNA is TGTGCCAGCAGCCCATACCGGGACAGTGAAGCTTTCTTT.

This clonotype has a count of ten or more. The rearrangement joins TRBV18 to TRBJ2-3; the D gene is possibly TRBD1 (6 bases). This CDR3 region has 16 residues. Germline V gives CDR1 KGHSH, CDR2 LQKENI. V was cut by 5 bases and J by 2 bases, with 17 bases left in between. The CDR3 is CASSKGQPRVTDTQYF. The DNA for the CDR3 is TGTGCCAGCTCAAAAGGACAGCCGAGGGTCACAGATACGCAGTATTTT.

This clonotype has a count of ten or more. The V call is TRBV19, the J call TRBJ2-2; 8 positions match TRBD1. The length of the CDR3 is 13 residues. J gave up 5 bases and V 6 bases, and 2 bases lay outside the gene matches. CDR1 LNHDA and CDR2 SQIVND come from the germline V gene (reference sequence). For the CDR3, the DNA is TGTGCCAGTAGGGACAGGGTAACCGGGGAGCTGTTTTTT. It specifies CASRDRVTGELFF.

This clonotype has a count of ten or more. The chain links TRBV25-1 to TRBJ1-1; no clear D. Germline CDR1 MGHDK, CDR2 SYGVNS. CDR3 length equals 12 residues. Trimming left V 1 base short and J 2 bases short, with 2 bases between. CDR3 sequence: CASSESNTEAFF. The CDR3 nucleotides are TGTGCCAGCAGTGAATCTAACACTGAAGCTTTCTTT.

Ten or more counts support this clonotype. V usage is TRBV4-3 and J usage is TRBJ2-7; D not certain. Per the germline V gene, CDR1 is LGHNA and CDR2 is YSLEER. The ends were cut back, 1 base at V and 3 bases at J, with 13 bases in the middle. This CDR3 spans 15 amino acids. In nucleotides, the CDR3 is TGCGCCAGCAGCCAAGTAAGGGCCGTAGGCTACGAGCAGTACTTC. This encodes CASSQVRAVGYEQYF.

This clonotype was observed at least ten times. The chain joins TRBV20-1 to TRBJ1-5; 8 bases fit TRBD1. Germline V lookup: CDR1 DFQATT, CDR2 SNEGSKA (reference sequence). Trimming removed 6 bases from V and 2 bases from J; junction bases left unmatched: 9. The CDR3 covers 15 residues. CDR3 DNA sequence: TGCAGTGCCCGGACAGGGACCGGCGGCAATCAGCCCCAGCATTTT. As protein: CSARTGTGGNQPQHF.